This TCR beta chain was profiled in a study of tumor-infiltrating lymphocytes in primary liver carcinoma. With a constant-region primer, TCR beta cDNA was made from approximately 500 ng of total RNA. What produced the TCR beta libraries was three nested multiplex PCR rounds using slightly modified ARM-PCR. Researchers ran the first two PCR rounds for 10 cycles each with TRBV1-TRBV30 forward primers and a C-beta reverse primer. TCRdb passed the multiplex PCR reads through MiXCR, listing each CDR3 protein once. Seen here are 120,000 or so distinct CDR3 sequences, 65% observed once, and the top ten hold approximately 9.7%. Germline CDR1 reads SGHNT; CDR2 reads YYREEE (reference sequence). V lost 0 bases to trimming and J lost 3 bases, with 16 bases between them. This CDR3 is built from 16 residues. Study results and caveats: Just about 7.5-25% of leading clones were found in every one of five regions.

Concerning this clonotype: Its matching antigen is unknown.

Between roughly 17 and 30 mg of unsorted bulk tissue served as the source from which RNA and DNA were co-extracted. J is TRBJ2-7 and V is TRBV5-4; possible D gene TRBD1, 6 bases. Source material: liver tumor tissue from sampling region 1. Subset specified: tumor region T1, superior pole. The receptor comes from a woman aged 55-75 years with primary liver carcinoma and hepatitis B virus infection. CDR3 protein: CASSLGMVQGFYEQYF. CDR3 nucleotide sequence: TGTGCCAGCAGCTTGGGTATGGTACAGGGCTTCTACGAGCAGTACTTC.